One T cell receptor (beta chain) is described in this entry. What it recognizes is unknown. The data derive from a study of long-term antiretroviral therapy in people with HIV. Study-level background: About a decade before 2015, the earliest samples were taken when ART was typically delayed.

An immunoSEQ assay, version v3.0, was performed at survey level. Sequencing of each sample targeted about 40,000-55,000 T-cell genomes. Using immunoSEQ multiplex PCR, the repertoire was profiled, and TCRdb retains in-frame clones only, with some absent. The table includes roughly 33,000 clones, 60% to 85% detected once. Whole-study findings and limits: The data indicate that diversity increased after ART but remained below transplant donor controls. For ART adherence, viral resistance and therapy changes, no data were available.

The CDR3 sequence is 14 residues long. Germline loops: CDR1 KGHSH, CDR2 LQKENI. V was clipped by 3 bases and J by 1 base, with 6 bases between them. The TCR comes from a woman between 50 and 59 years old with HIV. The chain joins TRBV18 to TRBJ2-2; unclear D gene. Here the sequenced sample was unsorted PBMCs, taken 2 years after starting antiretroviral therapy. The CDR3 reads CASSPDRNTGELFF. Here the CDR3 DNA reads TGTGCCAGCTCACCCGACCGGAACACCGGGGAGCTGTTTTTT.